This T cell receptor beta chain was retrieved from a study of T cell repertoires in cytomegalovirus infection. In the study overall: Evidence of both CMV infection and a matching HLA type came from public TCR beta signatures.

Study-wide findings and caveats: CMV-specific TCR beta clonotypes restricted by HLA-C dominated the ex vivo response. Accumulated public TCR beta family frequency recognized individuals carrying CMV together with the relevant HLA.

TCRdb ran MiXCR on the reads and lists one entry per CDR3 protein. The sample has about 260,000 distinct CDR3 sequences, approximately 8.3% seen once; the top ten hold roughly 16%. This clonotype has at least ten counts. Its specificity is not known. The J segment lost 0 bases and the V segment lost 3 bases, leaving 0 bases of the junction unmatched. This CDR3 has 15 residues. From germline, CDR1 is SGDLS and CDR2 YYNGEE. The sample was PBMCs. The TCR was taken from a human donor in good health (CMV status not recorded). Some clones in this sample may be carry-over from other donors' samples. V and J are TRBV9 and TRBJ2-2, with 9 positions matching TRBD2. CDR3 sequence: CASSASGTNTGELFF. The DNA for the CDR3 is TGTGCCAGCAGCGCTAGCGGGACGAACACCGGGGAGCTGTTTTTT.